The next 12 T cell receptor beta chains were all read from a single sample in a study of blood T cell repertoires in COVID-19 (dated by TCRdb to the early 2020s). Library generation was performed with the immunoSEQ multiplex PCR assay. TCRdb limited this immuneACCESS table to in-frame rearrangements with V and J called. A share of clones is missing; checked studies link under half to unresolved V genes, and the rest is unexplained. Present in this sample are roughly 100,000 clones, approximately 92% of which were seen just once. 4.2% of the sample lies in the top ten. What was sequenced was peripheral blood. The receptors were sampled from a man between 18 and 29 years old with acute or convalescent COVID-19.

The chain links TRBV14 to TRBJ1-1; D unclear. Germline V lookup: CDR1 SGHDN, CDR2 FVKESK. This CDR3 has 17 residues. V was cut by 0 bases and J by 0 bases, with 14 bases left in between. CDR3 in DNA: TGTGCCAGCAGCCAAGATTATGGAGATATCATGAACACTGAAGCTTTCTTT. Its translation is CASSQDYGDIMNTEAFF. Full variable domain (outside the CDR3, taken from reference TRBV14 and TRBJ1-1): EAGVTQFPSHSVIEKGQTVTLRCDPISGHDNLYWYRRVMGKEIKFLLHFVKESKQDESGMPNNRFLAERTGGTYSTLKVQPAELEDSGVYFCASSQDYGDIMNTEAFFGQGTRLTVV.

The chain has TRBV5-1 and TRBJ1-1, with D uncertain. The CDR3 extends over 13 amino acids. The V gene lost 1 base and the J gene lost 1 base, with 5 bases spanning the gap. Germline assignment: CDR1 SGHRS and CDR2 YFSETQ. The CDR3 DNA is TGCGCCAGCAGCTTGCGAGGGAACACTGAAGCTTTCTTT. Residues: CASSLRGNTEAFF.

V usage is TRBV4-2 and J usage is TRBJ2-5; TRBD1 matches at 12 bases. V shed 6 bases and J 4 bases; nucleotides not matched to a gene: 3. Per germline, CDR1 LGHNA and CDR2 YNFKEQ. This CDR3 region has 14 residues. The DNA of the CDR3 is TGTGCCAGCAGTCGGGACAGGGGGCTAGAGACCCAGTACTTC. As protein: CASSRDRGLETQYF.

The CDR3 is CASSLDGGTEAFF. In DNA form, the CDR3 reads TGCGCCAGCAGCTTGGACGGGGGGACTGAAGCTTTCTTT. The chain carries TRBV5-1 and TRBJ1-1; TRBD1 is a possible D gene (5 bases). V lost 0 bases and J 5 bases, leaving 8 bases between the germline ends. Germline V gives CDR1 SGHRS, CDR2 YFSETQ. The CDR3 sequence is 13 residues long.

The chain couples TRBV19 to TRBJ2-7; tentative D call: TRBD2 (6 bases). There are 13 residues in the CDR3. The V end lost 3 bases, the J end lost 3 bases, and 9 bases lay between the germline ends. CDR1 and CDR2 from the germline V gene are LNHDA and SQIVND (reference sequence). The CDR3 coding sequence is TGTGCCAGTAGTATGGGGGAGGTCTACGAGCAGTACTTC. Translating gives CASSMGEVYEQYF.

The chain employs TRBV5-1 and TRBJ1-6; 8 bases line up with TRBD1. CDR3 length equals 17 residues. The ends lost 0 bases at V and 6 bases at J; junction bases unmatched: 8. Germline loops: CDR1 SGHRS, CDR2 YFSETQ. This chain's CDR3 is CASSLGRTGLLNSPLHF. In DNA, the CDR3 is TGCGCCAGCAGCTTGGGTAGGACAGGGTTGCTTAATTCACCCCTCCACTTT.

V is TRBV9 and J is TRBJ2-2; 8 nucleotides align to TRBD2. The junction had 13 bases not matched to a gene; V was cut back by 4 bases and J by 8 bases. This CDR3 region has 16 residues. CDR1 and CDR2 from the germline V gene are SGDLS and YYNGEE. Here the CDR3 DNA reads TGTGCCAGCAGCCTTCGACTAGCGACAACCGCAGGGGAGCTGTTTTTT. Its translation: CASSLRLATTAGELFF.

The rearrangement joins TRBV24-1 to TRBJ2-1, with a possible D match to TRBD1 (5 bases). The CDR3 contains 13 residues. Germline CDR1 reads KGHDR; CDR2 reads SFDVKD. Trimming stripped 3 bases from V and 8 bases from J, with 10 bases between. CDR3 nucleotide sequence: TGTGCCACCAGTGATAACCAGGGCCATGAGCAGTTCTTC. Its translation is CATSDNQGHEQFF.

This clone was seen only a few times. CDR3 residues: CASSLEGGSMNTEAFF. The CDR3 DNA sequence: TGCGCCAGCAGCTTGGAGGGAGGCAGCATGAACACTGAAGCTTTCTTT. The chain is built from TRBV5-1 and TRBJ1-1; D call uncertain. The CDR3 contains 16 residues. CDR1 and CDR2 (germline): SGHRS, YFSETQ. V was cut by 0 bases and J by 0 bases, with 12 bases left in between.

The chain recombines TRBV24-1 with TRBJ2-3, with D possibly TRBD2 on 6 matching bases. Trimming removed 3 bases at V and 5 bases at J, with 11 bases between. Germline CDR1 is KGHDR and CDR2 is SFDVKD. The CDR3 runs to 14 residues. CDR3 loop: CATSDPSAGDTQYF. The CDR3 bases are TGTGCCACCAGTGATCCCTCAGCGGGAGATACGCAGTATTTT.

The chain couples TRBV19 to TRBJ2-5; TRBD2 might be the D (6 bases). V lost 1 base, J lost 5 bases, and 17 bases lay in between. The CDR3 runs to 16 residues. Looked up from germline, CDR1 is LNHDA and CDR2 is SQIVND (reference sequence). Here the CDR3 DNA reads TGTGCCAGTAGTATAGTACTAGCCCCGAATAGGGAGACCCAGTACTTC. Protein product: CASSIVLAPNRETQYF. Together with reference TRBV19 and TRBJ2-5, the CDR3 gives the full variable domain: DGGITQSPKYLFRKEGQNVTLSCEQNLNHDAMYWYRQDPGQGLRLIYYSQIVNDFQKGDIAEGYSVSREKKESFPLTVTSAQKNPTAFYLCASSIVLAPNRETQYFGPGTRLLVL.

The CDR3 sequence is CASSFNPGQPNYGYTF. The CDR3 bases are TGTGCCAGCAGTTTCAATCCGGGACAGCCGAACTATGGCTACACCTTC. V usage is TRBV28 and J usage is TRBJ1-2; 7 nucleotides line up with TRBD1. The CDR3 has 16 residues. CDR1 is MDHEN and CDR2 is SYDVKM in the germline V gene. The J segment lost 2 bases and the V segment lost 3 bases, leaving 9 bases of the junction unmatched.